This TCR beta chain was profiled in a study of control samples from healthy donors and cancer patients. With regard to this clone: The junction departs from germline at one end; a sequencing error may be responsible.

This CDR3 comprises 15 residues. Germline CDR1 reads SSHAT; CDR2 reads FNYEAQ (reference sequence). The method was immunoSEQ multiplex PCR; TCRdb's version includes in-frame clones alone and lacks a portion of them. This table has 400,000 to 500,000 clones, 90% appearing once. The clonotype comes from a man aged 40-49 years with head and neck cancer. The V call is TRBV7-7, the J call TRBJ2-1, with 9 bases that match TRBD2. The sequencing input was PBMCs. The CDR3 region is CASSLIAGVENEQFF. CDR3 nucleotides: TGTGCTAGCAGCTTAATAGCGGGGGTTGAGAATGAGCAGTTCTTC.